This T cell receptor (beta chain) appears in the sequencing data of a study of blood T cell repertoires in COVID-19. Turning to the study itself: Acute-phase and convalescent COVID-19 samples originated in the United States, Italy and Spain. The cDNA or gDNA used as material had been derived from T cells, B-cell-depleted T cells, or PBMCs.

In the study's own analysis: Amplification of reference gene primers was used by the study to estimate nucleated cell counts. The assay was immunoSEQ multiplex PCR, and TCRdb's table has in-frame clones only and misses some. V, J and clone size are taken as reported in that table, and D and trimming were inferred from the DNA itself. The sample holds under 350,000 clones, 70% to 90% seen once. Per germline, CDR1 SGHRS and CDR2 YFSETQ. V shed 5 bases and J shed 2 bases, with 5 bases lying between them. CDR3 length: 11 residues. The genes are TRBV5-1 and TRBJ2-7, with D hard to call. The sample consisted of peripheral blood. The sequence was collected from a man between 18 and 35 years old with active or convalescent COVID-19. The CDR3 sequence: CASRATYEQYF. CDR3 bases: TGCGCCAGCAGGGCAACCTACGAGCAGTACTTC.